A selection of T cell receptor beta chains follows, all from one sample in a study of blood T cell repertoires in COVID-19. Data came from immunoSEQ multiplex PCR; TCRdb stores just in-frame clones and leaves some out. This sample has roughly 59,000 clones, with 78% found just once. The source material was peripheral blood. The receptors shown here come from an older man with acute or convalescent COVID-19. CDR3s include the opening cysteine and the closing phenylalanine or tryptophan. The D gene is left open where the match is weak. Clone size is shown for a subset of rows, as once, few, many or a class of expanded clone.

abundance	v_gene	d_gene	j_gene	CDR3aa	CDR3nt
-	TRBV11-2	-	TRBJ1-1	CASSRGSLNTEAFF	TGTGCCAGCAGTCGAGGGAGTTTAAACACTGAAGCTTTCTTT
-	TRBV9	-	TRBJ2-1	CASSVRGGSYNEQFF	TGTGCCAGCAGCGTACGAGGGGGCTCCTACAATGAGCAGTTCTTC
few	TRBV7-9	TRBD2	TRBJ2-2	CASSPRTGIAGTGELFF	TGTGCCAGCAGCCCAAGAACGGGTATAGCGGGCACCGGGGAGCTGTTTTTT
-	TRBV4-2	TRBD2	TRBJ2-7	CASSQATGTSGGYEQYF	TGTGCCAGCAGCCAGGCCACCGGGACTAGCGGGGGGTACGAGCAGTACTTC
-	TRBV25-1	-	TRBJ1-5	CASSEGSGNQPQHF	TGTGCCAGCAGTGAAGGGAGTGGGAATCAGCCCCAGCATTTT
-	TRBV18	-	TRBJ1-1	CASSPDRPGANTEAFF	TGTGCCAGCTCACCAGATAGGCCTGGGGCGAACACTGAAGCTTTCTTT
-	TRBV24-1	TRBD1	TRBJ1-3	CATSDFPTGASSGNTIYF	TGTGCCACCAGTGATTTTCCCACAGGGGCTAGCTCTGGAAACACCATATATTTT
-	TRBV12-5	TRBD1	TRBJ2-1	CASGSGQGSYNEQFF	TGTGCTAGTGGTTCGGGACAGGGCTCCTACAATGAGCAGTTCTTC
once	TRBV7-8	TRBD1	TRBJ1-2	CASSLAGQFHYGYTF	TGTGCCAGCAGCTTAGCGGGACAGTTCCACTATGGCTACACCTTC
-	TRBV9	-	TRBJ2-1	CASSPQRANNEQFF	TGTGCCAGCAGCCCTCAGCGGGCCAACAATGAGCAGTTCTTC
-	TRBV7-9	TRBD1	TRBJ2-3	CASSPRGRTDTQYF	TGTGCCAGCAGCCCAAGGGGGCGCACAGATACGCAGTATTTT
-	TRBV4-1	-	TRBJ2-1	CASSQVYSYNEQFF	TGCGCCAGCAGCCAAGTATACAGCTACAATGAGCAGTTCTTC
-	TRBV27	-	TRBJ1-1	CASSSLFLKRGNTEAFF	TGTGCCAGCAGTTCCTTATTTCTTAAGCGAGGGAACACTGAAGCTTTCTTT
medium-sized	TRBV3-1/TRBV3-2	-	TRBJ1-6	CASSQAPGTFRRSPLHF	TGTGCCAGCAGCCAGGCCCCAGGGACTTTTAGGCGTTCACCCCTCCACTTT
-	TRBV5-4	TRBD1	TRBJ1-2	CASSPTGLDGYTF	TGTGCCAGCAGCCCGACAGGGTTAGACGGCTACACCTTC
-	TRBV10-2	-	TRBJ1-3	CASSDNSISGNTIYF	TGCGCCAGCAGTGATAACAGTATATCTGGAAACACCATATATTTT